The rows below give T cell receptor beta chains drawn from one sample of a study of CD8+ T cells in alopecia areata. Here immunoSEQ multiplex PCR was the method, and the copy in TCRdb shows in-frame clones only, minus some. The sample has some 88,000 clones, roughly 46% seen once. The sample was CD8+ T cells sorted from blood, taken at week 24, from a patient treated with tofacitinib. All receptors come from a human donor with alopecia areata. CDR3s include the opening cysteine and the closing phenylalanine or tryptophan. The order of the fields is V gene, J gene, clone size, D gene, CDR3 DNA, CDR3 protein. The D gene is left open where the match is weak. Only some rows state a clone size, as once, few, many or a class for expanded clones.

TRBV30	TRBJ1-1	.	.	TGTGCCTGGAGTCAAGGAGGGGGAGGCACTGAAGCTTTCTTT	CAWSQGGGGTEAFF
TRBV7-9	TRBJ1-1	few	.	TGTGCCAGCAGCTTAGTAGGGATGAACACTGAAGCTTTCTTT	CASSLVGMNTEAFF
TRBV5-4	TRBJ1-1	.	.	TGTGCCAGCAGCTTGGCCACATTATCCACTGAAGCTTTCTTT	CASSLATLSTEAFF
TRBV6-5	TRBJ2-5	.	.	TGTGCCAGCAGTTACTCCCAGGGATTTTTCGAAGAGACCCAGTACTTC	CASSYSQGFFEETQYF
TRBV30	TRBJ2-7	few	.	TGTGCCCTCCGACAGGTCGCAGAGGGGGCCTACGAGCAGTACTTC	CALRQVAEGAYEQYF
TRBV29-1	TRBJ2-1	few	TRBD2	TGCAGCGCCTTCGTGCCTACGAGTAGCGGGACCAATGAGCAGTTCTTC	CSAFVPTSSGTNEQFF
TRBV28	TRBJ2-6	.	TRBD2	TGTGCCAGCACCCTACGGGGGGTGATTTCTGGGGCCAACGTCCTGACTTTC	CASTLRGVISGANVLTF
TRBV27	TRBJ2-2	.	.	TGTGCCACGACAGATCTCGACACCGGGGAGCTGTTTTTT	CATTDLDTGELFF
TRBV5-4	TRBJ1-1	.	.	TGTGCCAGCAGCTTGCGGGAGAACACTGAAGCTTTCTTT	CASSLRENTEAFF
TRBV30	TRBJ2-7	.	.	TGTGCCTGGGGCAGCTACGAGCAGTACTTC	CAWGSYEQYF
TRBV14	TRBJ2-7	.	TRBD1	TGTGCCAGCAGCCAAACCGGGACAGTCTACGAGCAGTACTTC	CASSQTGTVYEQYF
TRBV29-1	TRBJ2-3	few	TRBD2	TGCAGCGTTGTACCTCGCGGGAGTTATACAGATACGCAGTATTTT	CSVVPRGSYTDTQYF
TRBV29-1	TRBJ2-1	.	TRBD1	TGCAGCTGTGAGCATCCAGGGGGCCAGGTAGGGAGAACCTACAATGAGCAGTTCTTC	CSCEHPGGQVGRTYNEQFF
TRBV27	TRBJ1-2	many	.	TGTGCCAGCCGTTCGGGGTGGGTCGATGGCTACACCTTC	CASRSGWVDGYTF